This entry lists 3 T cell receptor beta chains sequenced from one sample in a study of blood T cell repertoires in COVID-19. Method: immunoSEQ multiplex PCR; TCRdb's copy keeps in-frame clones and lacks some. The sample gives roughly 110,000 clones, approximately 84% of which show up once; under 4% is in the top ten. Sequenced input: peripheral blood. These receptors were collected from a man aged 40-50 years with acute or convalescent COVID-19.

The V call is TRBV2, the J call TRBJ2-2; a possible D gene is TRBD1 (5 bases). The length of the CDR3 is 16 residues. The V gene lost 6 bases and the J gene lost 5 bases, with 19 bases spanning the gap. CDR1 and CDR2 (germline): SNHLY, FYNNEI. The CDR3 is CASSKDSMPRTGELFF. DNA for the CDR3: TGTGCCAGCAGCAAAGACAGCATGCCACGGACCGGGGAGCTGTTTTTT.

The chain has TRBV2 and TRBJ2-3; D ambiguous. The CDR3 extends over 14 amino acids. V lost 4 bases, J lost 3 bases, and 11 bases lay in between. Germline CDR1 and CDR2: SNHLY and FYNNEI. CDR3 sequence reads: CASSGAASTDTQYF. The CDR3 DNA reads TGTGCCAGCAGTGGGGCAGCCTCAACAGATACGCAGTATTTT.

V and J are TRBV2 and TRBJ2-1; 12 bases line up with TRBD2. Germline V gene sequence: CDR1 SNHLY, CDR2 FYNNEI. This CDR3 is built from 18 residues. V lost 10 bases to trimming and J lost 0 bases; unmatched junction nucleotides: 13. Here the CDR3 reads CATTPGLAGQSSYNEQFF. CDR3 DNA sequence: TGTGCCACCACACCAGGACTAGCGGGGCAAAGCTCCTACAATGAGCAGTTCTTC.